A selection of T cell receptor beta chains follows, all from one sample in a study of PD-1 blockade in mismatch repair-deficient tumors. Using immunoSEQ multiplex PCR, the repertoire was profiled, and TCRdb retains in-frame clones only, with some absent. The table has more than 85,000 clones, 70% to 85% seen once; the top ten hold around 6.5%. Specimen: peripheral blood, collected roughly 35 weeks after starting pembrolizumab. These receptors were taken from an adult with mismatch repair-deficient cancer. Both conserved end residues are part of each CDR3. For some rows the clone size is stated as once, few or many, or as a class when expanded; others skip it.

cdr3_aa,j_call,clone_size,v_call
CASSLGTGQETQYF,TRBJ2-5,-,TRBV11-2
CASSKGQRVGSNQPQHF,TRBJ1-5,-,TRBV19
CASSTISSGANVLTF,TRBJ2-6,-,TRBV5-6
CASSSLRGSYNEQFF,TRBJ2-1,-,TRBV7-3
CASSMDSSSYNEQFF,TRBJ2-1,-,TRBV19
CASSLSGTGIYGYTF,TRBJ1-2,-,TRBV27
CSVLRGPNEKLFF,TRBJ1-4,-,TRBV29-1
CAWSVQDGTGELFF,TRBJ2-2,-,TRBV30
CASSWAGEGSTEAFF,TRBJ1-1,once,TRBV7-9
CASSQEAGVRPYEQYF,TRBJ2-7,-,TRBV14
CASSQDSGANYGYTF,TRBJ1-2,-,TRBV4-3
CASNLAGAYGYTF,TRBJ1-2,-,TRBV2
CASSETSGSGETQYF,TRBJ2-5,-,TRBV6-1
CASSLAENTEAFF,TRBJ1-1,few,TRBV19
CSAAGQGAETQYF,TRBJ2-5,-,TRBV29-1
CASSPPRRGLNDSEQFF,TRBJ2-1,once,TRBV18
CASSEREFQPQHF,TRBJ1-5,few,TRBV6-1
CASSPPVIQGHGYTF,TRBJ1-2,-,TRBV25-1
CASSEWDRGRDEQFF,TRBJ2-1,-,TRBV2
CASSFRGISNQPQHF,TRBJ1-5,-,TRBV5-8
CASSLGSGRGNEQFF,TRBJ2-1,-,TRBV7-6
CASSLVTGAYNEQFF,TRBJ2-1,-,TRBV5-1
CASRSSGRNEQFF,TRBJ2-1,-,TRBV7-2
CASSSPRGLALRNEQFF,TRBJ2-1,-,TRBV7-2
CASTPGQGMSFTEAFF,TRBJ1-1,-,TRBV19
CASSEYGEGHTGELFF,TRBJ2-2,once,TRBV25-1
CASRQGQGRGYTF,TRBJ1-2,-,TRBV28
CASSPGQGFTNYGYTF,TRBJ1-2,-,TRBV9
CASTLDTGFGEQYF,TRBJ2-7,-,TRBV7-2
CAISEGQGDTDTQYF,TRBJ2-3,many,TRBV10-3
CASSDGPLGLGTGELFF,TRBJ2-2,once,TRBV21-1
CASSKLPGQNNQPQHF,TRBJ1-5,-,TRBV19
CASGVGQLIYEQYF,TRBJ2-7,-,TRBV2
CASSLEDPRGETQYF,TRBJ2-5,-,TRBV11-2
CASSQVSGAGYTF,TRBJ1-2,-,TRBV4-2
CAWSVPGGFDKNIQYF,TRBJ2-4,-,TRBV30
CASSLRGAETQYF,TRBJ2-5,-,TRBV18
CASVGTSYEQYF,TRBJ2-7,-,TRBV7-2
CAGLDSFQETQYF,TRBJ2-5,-,TRBV2